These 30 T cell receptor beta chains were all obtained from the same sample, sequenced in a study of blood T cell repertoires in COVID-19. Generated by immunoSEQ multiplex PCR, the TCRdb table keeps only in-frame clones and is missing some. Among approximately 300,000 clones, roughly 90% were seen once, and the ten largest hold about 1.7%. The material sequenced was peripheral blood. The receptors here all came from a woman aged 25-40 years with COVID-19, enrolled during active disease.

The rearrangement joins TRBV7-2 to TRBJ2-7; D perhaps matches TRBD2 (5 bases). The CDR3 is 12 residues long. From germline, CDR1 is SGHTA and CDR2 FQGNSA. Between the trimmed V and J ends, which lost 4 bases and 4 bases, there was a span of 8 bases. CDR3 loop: CASSSRGYEQYF. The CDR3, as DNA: TGTGCCAGCAGCTCGCGAGGGTACGAGCAGTACTTC.

CDR3 residues: CASTDRGGTEAFF. The CDR3 region has the DNA TGTGCCAGCACTGACAGGGGGGGCACTGAAGCTTTCTTT. The V gene is TRBV5-4, the J gene TRBJ1-1; TRBD1 matches at 9 bases. The V segment lost 6 bases and the J segment 4 bases; nucleotides outside the gene matches: 4. The CDR3 covers 13 residues. Germline V CDR1 and CDR2: SGHNT, YYREEE (reference sequence).

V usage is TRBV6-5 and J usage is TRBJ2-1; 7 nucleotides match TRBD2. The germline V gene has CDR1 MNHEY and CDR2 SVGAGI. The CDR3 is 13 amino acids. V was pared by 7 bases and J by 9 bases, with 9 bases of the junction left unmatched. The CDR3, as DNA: TGTGCCAGCAAGTGGGGGGAGGGCAGTGAGCAGTTCTTC. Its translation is CASKWGEGSEQFF.

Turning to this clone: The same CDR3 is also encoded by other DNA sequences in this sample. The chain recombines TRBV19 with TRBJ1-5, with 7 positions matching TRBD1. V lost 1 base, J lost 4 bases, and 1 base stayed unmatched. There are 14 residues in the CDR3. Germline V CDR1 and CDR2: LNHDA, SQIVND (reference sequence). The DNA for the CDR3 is TGTGCCAGTAGTATAGGGACAGGAAATCAGCCCCAGCATTTT. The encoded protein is CASSIGTGNQPQHF.

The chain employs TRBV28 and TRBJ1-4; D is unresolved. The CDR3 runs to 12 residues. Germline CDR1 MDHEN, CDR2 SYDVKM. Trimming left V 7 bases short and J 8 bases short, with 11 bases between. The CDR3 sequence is CASTPAGEKLFF. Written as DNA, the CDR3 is TGTGCCAGCACCCCTGCGGGGGAAAAACTGTTTTTT.

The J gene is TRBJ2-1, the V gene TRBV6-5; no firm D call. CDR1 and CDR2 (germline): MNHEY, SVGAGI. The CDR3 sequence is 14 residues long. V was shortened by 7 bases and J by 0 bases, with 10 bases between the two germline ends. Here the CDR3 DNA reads TGTGCCAGCACCCCCTATAACTCCTACAATGAGCAGTTCTTC. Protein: CASTPYNSYNEQFF.

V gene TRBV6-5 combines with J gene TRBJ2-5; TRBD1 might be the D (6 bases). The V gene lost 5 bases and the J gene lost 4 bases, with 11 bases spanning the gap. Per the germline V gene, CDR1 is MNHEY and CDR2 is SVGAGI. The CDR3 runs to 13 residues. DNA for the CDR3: TGTGCCAGCAGTCCCCAGGGGAGAGAGACCCAGTACTTC. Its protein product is CASSPQGRETQYF.

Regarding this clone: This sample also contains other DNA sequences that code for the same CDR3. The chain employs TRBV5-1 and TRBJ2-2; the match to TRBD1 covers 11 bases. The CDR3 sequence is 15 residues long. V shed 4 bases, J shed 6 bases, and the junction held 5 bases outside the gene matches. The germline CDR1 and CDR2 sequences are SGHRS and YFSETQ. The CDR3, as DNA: TGCGCCAGCAGCCCTGGACAGGGGGCGGCCGGGGAGCTGTTTTTT. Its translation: CASSPGQGAAGELFF.

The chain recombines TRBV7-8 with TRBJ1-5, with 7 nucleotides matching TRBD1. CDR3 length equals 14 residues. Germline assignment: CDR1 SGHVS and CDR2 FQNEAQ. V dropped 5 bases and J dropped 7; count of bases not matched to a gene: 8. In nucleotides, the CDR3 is TGTGCCAGCAGCAAGGACAGGATGATGCAGCCCCAGCATTTT. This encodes CASSKDRMMQPQHF. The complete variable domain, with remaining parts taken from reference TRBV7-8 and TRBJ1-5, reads GAGVSQSPRYKVAKRGQDVALRCDPISGHVSLFWYQQALGQGPEFLTYFQNEAQLDKSGLPSDRFFAERPEGSVSTLKIQRTQQEDSAVYLCASSKDRMMQPQHFGDGTRLSIL.

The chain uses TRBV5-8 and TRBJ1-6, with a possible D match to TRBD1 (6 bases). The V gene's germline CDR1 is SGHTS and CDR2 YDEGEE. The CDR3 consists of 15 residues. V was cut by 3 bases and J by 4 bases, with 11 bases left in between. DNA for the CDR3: TGTGCCAGCAGCTGGTGGACAGAATATAATTCACCCCTCCACTTT. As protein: CASSWWTEYNSPLHF.

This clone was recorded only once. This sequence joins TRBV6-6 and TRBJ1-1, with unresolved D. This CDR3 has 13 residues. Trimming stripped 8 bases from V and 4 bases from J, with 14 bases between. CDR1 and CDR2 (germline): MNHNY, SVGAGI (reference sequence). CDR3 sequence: CASCAPPGTEAFF. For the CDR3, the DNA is TGTGCCAGCTGTGCACCCCCGGGCACTGAAGCTTTCTTT.

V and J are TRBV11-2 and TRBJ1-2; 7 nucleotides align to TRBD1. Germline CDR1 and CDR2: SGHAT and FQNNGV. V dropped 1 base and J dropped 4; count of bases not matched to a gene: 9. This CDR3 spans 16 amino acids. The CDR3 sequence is CASSLGQGSMSYGYTF. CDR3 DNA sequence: TGTGCCAGCAGCTTAGGACAGGGCTCAATGTCCTATGGCTACACCTTC.

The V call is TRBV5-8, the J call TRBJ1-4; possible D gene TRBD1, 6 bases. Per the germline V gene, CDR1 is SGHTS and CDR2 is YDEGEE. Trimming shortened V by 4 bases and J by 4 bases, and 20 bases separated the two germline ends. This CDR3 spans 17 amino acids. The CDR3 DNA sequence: TGTGCCAGCAGCCACTGGATAACCGGGACAAATAATGAAAAACTGTTTTTT. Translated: CASSHWITGTNNEKLFF.

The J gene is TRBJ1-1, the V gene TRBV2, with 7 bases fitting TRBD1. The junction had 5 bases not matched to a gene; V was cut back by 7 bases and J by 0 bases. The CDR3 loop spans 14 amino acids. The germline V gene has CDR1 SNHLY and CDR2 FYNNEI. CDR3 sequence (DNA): TGTGCCAGCACTTGGGGACAGTTGAACACTGAAGCTTTCTTT. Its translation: CASTWGQLNTEAFF.

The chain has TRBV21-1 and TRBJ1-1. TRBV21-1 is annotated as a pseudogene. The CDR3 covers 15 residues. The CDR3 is CASLWAGLPNTEAFF. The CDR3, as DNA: TGTGCCAGCCTATGGGCGGGACTGCCAAACACTGAAGCTTTCTTT.

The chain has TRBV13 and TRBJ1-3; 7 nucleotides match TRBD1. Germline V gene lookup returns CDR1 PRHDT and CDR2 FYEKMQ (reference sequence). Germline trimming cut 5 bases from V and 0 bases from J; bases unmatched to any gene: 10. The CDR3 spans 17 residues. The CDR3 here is CASSKKWDRRSGNTIYF. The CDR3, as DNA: TGTGCCAGCAGCAAAAAGTGGGACAGACGCTCTGGAAACACCATATATTTT.

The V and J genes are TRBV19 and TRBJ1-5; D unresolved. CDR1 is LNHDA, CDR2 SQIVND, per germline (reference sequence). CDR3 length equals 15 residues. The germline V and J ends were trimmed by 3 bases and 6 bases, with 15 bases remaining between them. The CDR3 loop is CASSIPLAEAQPQHF. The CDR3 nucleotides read TGTGCCAGTAGTATCCCCCTGGCAGAGGCTCAGCCCCAGCATTTT.

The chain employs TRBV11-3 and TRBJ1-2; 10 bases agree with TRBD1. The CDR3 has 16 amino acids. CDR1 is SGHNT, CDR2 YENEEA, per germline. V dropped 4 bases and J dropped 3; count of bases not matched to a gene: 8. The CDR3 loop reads CASSSGQGQFDYGYTF. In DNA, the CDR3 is TGTGCCAGCAGCTCGGGACAGGGGCAGTTCGACTATGGCTACACCTTC.

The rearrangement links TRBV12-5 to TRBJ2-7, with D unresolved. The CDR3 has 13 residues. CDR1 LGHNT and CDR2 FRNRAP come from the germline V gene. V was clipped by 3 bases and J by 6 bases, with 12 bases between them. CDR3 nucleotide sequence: TGTGCTAGTGGTTTCCACCTTTGGGCCGAGCAGTACGTC. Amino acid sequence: CASGFHLWAEQYV.

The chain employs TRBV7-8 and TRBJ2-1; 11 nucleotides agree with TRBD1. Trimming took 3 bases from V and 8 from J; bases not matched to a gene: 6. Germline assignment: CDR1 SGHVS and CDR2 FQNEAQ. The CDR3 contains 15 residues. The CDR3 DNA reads TGTGCCAGCAGCTTTGGACAGGGGGCTCTGGATGAGCAGTTCTTC. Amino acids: CASSFGQGALDEQFF.

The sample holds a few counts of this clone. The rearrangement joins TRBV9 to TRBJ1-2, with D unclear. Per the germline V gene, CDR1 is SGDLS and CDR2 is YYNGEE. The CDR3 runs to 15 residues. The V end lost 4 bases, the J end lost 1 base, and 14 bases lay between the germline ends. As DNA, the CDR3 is TGTGCCAGCAGCCCCCAAGCAACCGTTAACTATGGCTACACCTTC. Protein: CASSPQATVNYGYTF.

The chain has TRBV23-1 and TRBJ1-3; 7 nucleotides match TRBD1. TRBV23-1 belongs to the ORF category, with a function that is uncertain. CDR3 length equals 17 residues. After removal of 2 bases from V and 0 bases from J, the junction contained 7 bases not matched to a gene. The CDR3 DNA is TGCGCCAGCAGTCAAACCGACAGGGCGTTCTCTGGAAACACCATATATTTT. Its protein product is CASSQTDRAFSGNTIYF.

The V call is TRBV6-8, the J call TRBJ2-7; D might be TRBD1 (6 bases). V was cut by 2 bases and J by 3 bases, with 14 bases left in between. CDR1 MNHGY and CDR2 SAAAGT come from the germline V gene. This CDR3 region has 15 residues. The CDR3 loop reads CASSYLPNRVYEQYF. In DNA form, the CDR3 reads TGTGCCAGCAGTTACCTCCCGAACAGGGTCTACGAGCAGTACTTC.

DNA of the CDR3: TGTGCCAGCAGCCAAGGGGCGGGGGGCTACAATGAGCAGTTCTTC. This gives the protein CASSQGAGGYNEQFF. This sequence joins TRBV4-2 and TRBJ2-1, with 8 bases aligning to TRBD2. This CDR3 has 15 residues. Unmatched junction bases numbered 2, after V lost 1 base and J lost 3 bases. Per germline, CDR1 LGHNA and CDR2 YNFKEQ.

The CDR3 loop reads CASSMGLAGYNEQFF. DNA of the CDR3: TGCGCCAGCAGCATGGGACTAGCGGGTTACAATGAGCAGTTCTTC. This chain joins TRBV5-1 and TRBJ2-1; 12 bases fit TRBD2. V lost 4 bases to trimming and J lost 4 bases; unmatched junction nucleotides: 3. Per germline, CDR1 SGHRS and CDR2 YFSETQ. CDR3 size: 15 residues. The full variable domain, in which reference TRBV5-1 and TRBJ2-1 provide the parts outside the CDR3, is KAGVTQTPRYLIKTRGQQVTLSCSPISGHRSVSWYQQTPGQGLQFLFEYFSETQRNKGNFPGRFSGRQFSNSRSEMNVSTLELGDSALYLCASSMGLAGYNEQFFGPGTRLTVL.

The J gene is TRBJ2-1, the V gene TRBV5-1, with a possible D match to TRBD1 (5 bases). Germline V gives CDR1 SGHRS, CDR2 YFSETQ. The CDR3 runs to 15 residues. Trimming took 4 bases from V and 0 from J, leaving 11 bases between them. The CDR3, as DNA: TGCGCCAGCAGCCCTCGACAGAGCTCCTACAATGAGCAGTTCTTC. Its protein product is CASSPRQSSYNEQFF.

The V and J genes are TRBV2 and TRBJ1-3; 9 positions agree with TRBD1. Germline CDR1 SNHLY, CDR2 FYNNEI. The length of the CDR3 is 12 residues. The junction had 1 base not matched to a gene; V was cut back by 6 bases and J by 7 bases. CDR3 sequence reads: CASSGQGNTIYF. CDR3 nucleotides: TGTGCCAGCAGCGGACAGGGGAACACCATATATTTT.

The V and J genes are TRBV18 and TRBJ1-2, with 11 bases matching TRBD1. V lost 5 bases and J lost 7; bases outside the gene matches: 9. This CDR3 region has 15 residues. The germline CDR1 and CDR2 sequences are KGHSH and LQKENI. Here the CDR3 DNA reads TGTGCCAGCTCATCGGACAGGGGGCGGTCTATTGGCTACACCTTC. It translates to CASSSDRGRSIGYTF.

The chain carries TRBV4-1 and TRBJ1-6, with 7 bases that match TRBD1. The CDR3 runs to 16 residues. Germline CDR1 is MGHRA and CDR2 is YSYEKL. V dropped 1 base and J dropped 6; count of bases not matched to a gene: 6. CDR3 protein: CASSQGQGLGNSPLHF. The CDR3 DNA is TGCGCCAGCAGCCAAGGACAGGGATTAGGTAATTCACCCCTCCACTTT.

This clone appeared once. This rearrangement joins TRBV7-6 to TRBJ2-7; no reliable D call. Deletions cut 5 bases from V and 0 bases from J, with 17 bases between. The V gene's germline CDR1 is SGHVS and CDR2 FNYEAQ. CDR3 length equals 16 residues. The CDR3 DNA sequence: TGTGCCAGCAGCCCGGCAGACGGGTTGGCCTCCTACGAGCAGTACTTC. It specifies CASSPADGLASYEQYF.